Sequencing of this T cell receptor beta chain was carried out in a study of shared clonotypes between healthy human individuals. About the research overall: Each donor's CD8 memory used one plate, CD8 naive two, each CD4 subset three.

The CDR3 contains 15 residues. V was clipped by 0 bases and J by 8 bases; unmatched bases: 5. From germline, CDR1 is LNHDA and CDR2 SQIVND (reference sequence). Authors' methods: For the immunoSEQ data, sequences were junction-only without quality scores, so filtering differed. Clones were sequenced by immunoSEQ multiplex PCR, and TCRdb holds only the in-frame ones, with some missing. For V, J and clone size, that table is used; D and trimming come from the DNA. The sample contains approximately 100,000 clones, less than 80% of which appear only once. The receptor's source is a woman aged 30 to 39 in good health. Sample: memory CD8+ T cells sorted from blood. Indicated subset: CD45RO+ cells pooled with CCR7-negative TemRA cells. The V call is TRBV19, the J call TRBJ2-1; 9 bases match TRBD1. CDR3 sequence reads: CASSIDPDRGHEQFF. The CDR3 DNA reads TGTGCCAGTAGTATAGATCCGGACAGGGGCCATGAGCAGTTCTTC.